This T cell receptor (beta chain) was documented in a study of blood T cell repertoires in COVID-19. In the study overall: The origin of the acute and convalescent COVID-19 samples was the United States, Italy and Spain. PBMCs, B-cell-depleted T cells, or T cells provided the cDNA or gDNA that made up the material.

Source study methods: Amplification from reference gene primers served as the basis for estimated nucleated cell counts. Some clones are missing from TCRdb's copy, which holds only in-frame ones; the method was immunoSEQ multiplex PCR. That table is the source of V, J and clone size, and D and trimming were worked out from the DNA. The profile shows 30,000 to 40,000 clones, 90% to 95% of them singletons. The CDR3 contains 12 residues. With V trimmed by 6 bases and J by 9 bases, 6 bases remained unmatched. Germline V lookup: CDR1 MNHNY, CDR2 SVGAGI (reference sequence). The sequence was obtained from a male donor with active COVID-19. The sequencing sample was made of peripheral blood. V gene TRBV6-6 combines with J gene TRBJ1-2; TRBD1 matches at 8 bases. The CDR3 loop is CASRTGARRYTF. The DNA for the CDR3 is TGTGCCAGCAGGACAGGGGCCAGGCGCTACACCTTC.